The next 4 T cell receptor beta chains were all read from a single sample in a study of identical twins. TCRdb analysed the 5' RACE reads with MiXCR anew, one entry per CDR3 protein. The data contain about 250,000 distinct CDR3 sequences, approximately 7.8% of them singletons. This sample also belongs to another study, concerning yellow fever vaccine responses in identical twins.

Sequenced: CD8+ T cells sorted from blood. All receptors come from a woman younger than 35 in good health.

This clonotype came up a few times. V usage is TRBV7-9 and J usage is TRBJ2-1; D is uncertain. Germline assignment: CDR1 SEHNR and CDR2 FQNEAQ (reference sequence). Deletions cut 5 bases from V and 1 base from J, with 12 bases between. This CDR3 contains 15 residues. Here the CDR3 reads CASSHWDDSYNEQFF. The CDR3 DNA reads as TGTGCCAGCAGCCACTGGGATGATTCCTACAATGAGCAGTTCTTC.

This clonotype has ten or more counts. The genes are TRBV12-3 or TRBV12-4 and TRBJ2-3; TRBD1 agrees at 8 bases. The length of the CDR3 is 15 residues. V lost 5 bases and J lost 0; bases outside the gene matches: 4. The CDR3 spells CASSQGAGSTDTQYF. The CDR3 DNA follows: TGTGCCAGCAGTCAGGGGGCTGGGAGCACAGATACGCAGTATTTT.

This clonotype appeared many times. The chain is built from TRBV7-8 and TRBJ1-1; weak D call: TRBD1 (5 bases). Germline V gene data show CDR1 as SGHVS and CDR2 as FQNEAQ. The CDR3 is 16 residues long. Trimming pared 3 bases from V and 1 base from J, leaving 15 bases between. CDR3 coding DNA: TGTGCCAGCAGCTTTGGGACGAAATCAGGGAACACTGAAGCTTTCTTT. Amino acids: CASSFGTKSGNTEAFF.

This clonotype was observed a handful of times. The chain joins TRBV27 to TRBJ2-7; D may be TRBD1 or TRBD2 (5 bases each). Deletions cut 5 bases from V and 6 bases from J, with 14 bases between. From germline, CDR1 is MNHEY and CDR2 SMNVEV (reference sequence). This CDR3 contains 13 residues. The CDR3 nucleotides read TGTGCCAGCAGTCGGGGCCCTCAAAGCGAGCAGTACTTC. This encodes CASSRGPQSEQYF.